Sequencing of this T cell receptor (beta chain) was carried out in a study of CD8 T cells in Susac syndrome. Random-hexamer reverse transcription was applied to 0.5 to 1 ug RNA. Multiplex immunoSEQ PCR targeted 54 Vbeta and 13 Jbeta TCR beta segments. TCRdb reprocessed the immunoSEQ multiplex PCR reads via MiXCR and lists one record per CDR3 protein. The sample has 100,000 to 150,000 distinct CDR3 sequences, 93% seen once. Negative isolation yielded CD4+ and CD8+ T cells, and FACS enriched TEMRA cells. Germline values: CDR1 MNHEY, CDR2 SMNVEV (reference sequence). V was cut by 5 bases and J by 8 bases, with 20 bases left in between. The CDR3 sequence is 15 residues long.

The TCR comes from a human donor with multiple sclerosis. The sample was CD8+ T cells from PBMCs. V is TRBV27 and J is TRBJ2-3; D not resolved. Here the CDR3 DNA reads TGTGCCAGCAGTGTAACCGCTGGGGATCCAGGTACGCAGTATTTT. This sequence encodes CASSVTAGDPGTQYF.